The present entry profiles one T cell receptor (beta chain) with its context. What it binds is unknown. Within the sample, other DNA sequences also encode this same CDR3. The record originates from a study of cytomegalovirus exposure and HLA in healthy donors. Study-level findings and limits: Reportedly, diagnosis of cytomegalovirus status by the classifier showed high specificity and sensitivity. Through in vitro validation, a few CMV-associated chains were shown to be specific for CMV antigens.

Looked up from germline, CDR1 is SGHRS and CDR2 is YFSETQ. With 4 bases clipped from V and 0 bases from J, the junction kept 3 bases outside the gene matches. The length of the CDR3 is 15 residues. Using immunoSEQ multiplex PCR, the repertoire was profiled, and TCRdb retains in-frame clones only, with some absent. The data show 90,000 to 100,000 clones, more than 75% seen once. Sequencing was carried out using PBMCs. This sequence was found in a young man in good health and CMV-seropositive. V and J are TRBV5-1 and TRBJ2-1; the match to TRBD1 covers 8 bases. CDR3 sequence reads: CASSLGQGSYNEQFF. The CDR3 bases are TGCGCCAGCAGCCTCGGACAGGGCTCCTACAATGAGCAGTTCTTC.